This T cell receptor beta chain was sequenced for a study of T cells in Graves' hyperthyroidism and ophthalmopathy (dated by TCRdb to 2018 to 2020). For the wider study: Peripheral blood was sampled at the time of initial diagnosis, prior to any treatment. The paper reports TCR Vbeta CDR3 sequencing of more than 120 peripheral blood samples: around 41 ophthalmopathy, approximately 74 hyperthyroidism and 17 progressor patients. In several Graves' hyperthyroidism patients, the study also compared T-cell repertoires from thyroid tissue with T-cell repertoires from blood. After sampling, hyperthyroidism patients received methimazole starting at 30 mg daily, and ophthalmopathy patients received high-dose intravenous methylprednisolone. A discovery cohort of around 100 patients, 43 with Graves' ophthalmopathy and over 55 with stable Graves' hyperthyroidism, was used to find distinguishing TCR V-J signatures. Prospective prediction of ophthalmopathy was tested in an independent validation cohort of some 20 hyperthyroidism patients and around 16 patients who later progressed to ophthalmopathy. The 90 to 100 discovery patients were randomly split 7:3 into training and test sets.

Moderately to severely active disease, a Clinical Activity Score of at least 3, a NOSPECS grade of at least 4, and a duration under 3 months were present in ophthalmopathy patients. Exclusion was applied to patients with uncontrolled infections, other autoimmune diseases, pregnancy or lactation. Clinical symptoms, serum thyroxine and TRAb, thyroid ultrasound, and orbital computed tomography formed the basis for the diagnoses. PBMCs were separated from 10 ml of fresh peripheral blood using Ficoll-Paque density gradient centrifugation. Total RNA was extracted with Trizol reagent, and quality was checked on an Agilent 2100 Bioanalyzer. The full study reports these points: During validation, the model predicted progression to ophthalmopathy a median of approximately six months ahead of onset, with 70.59% sensitivity and 72% to 80% specificity. In cross-validation, a model built on a 13 V-J signature told ophthalmopathy apart from stable hyperthyroidism with under 90% sensitivity and around 81% specificity, and in testing the same model reached 80%/75%. No statistical method was used to fix the sample size in advance, and group allocation was not hidden from the investigators. Blood samples also contained most of the expanded thyroid clonotypes (frequency above 0.001), which suggests that blood repertoires may reflect thyroid immune responses.

Spanning cysteine to phenylalanine, the CDR3 consists of 16 amino acids. The sequence is cut down to CDR3 DNA, 48 bases in frame from base 1. The germline V gene (reference sequence) supplies CDR1 MNHEY and CDR2 SMNVEV. The germline V end is reduced by 5 bases and the J end by 4 bases; junction bases left unmatched: 9. Amplification of TCR beta CDR3 regions was carried out from RNA transcripts. For the first round of RT-PCR on the TCR CDR3, the HTBI primer set was used together with the Qiagen OneStep RT-PCR kit. Libraries were constructed in a second round of multiplex PCR, after which size selection and purification were carried out. Libraries were sequenced paired-end with 100 bp reads on an Illumina HiSeq2000. The source study handled its data this way. SOAPnuke was used to process the raw data, removing reads that contained adapters or uncalled bases, had a mean Phred below 15, or lacked an exact match to the constant primer or identifier. COPE v1.2.5 was used to merge the high-quality paired reads, and each unique nucleotide sequence was defined as a clonotype. MiTCR v1.1 was used to align the clonotypes against IMGT TRBV, TRBD and TRBJ reference segments. The analysis was restricted to V-J combinations with a frequency above 0.0001, which together covered over 99% of the repertoires. The TCS score was defined as F50 (clonal expansion) divided by E x V (chaos), with BLOSUM62-based TCRdist calculated between CDR3 peptides within each V-J. Welch's t-statistics and random forest reduced some 510 V-J features to 13, which were used in a naive Bayes classifier (R e1071). TCRdb reprocessing: public reads trimmed at Q25 with fastp, clones called with MiXCR, in-frame beta chains kept. Each entry is one CDR3 protein sequence, shown with its most common DNA and genes. None of the V and J calls come from the authors' own analysis; TCRdb made them. Within this sample are fewer than 750,000 distinct CDR3 sequences, with approximately 15% of them counted one time only. The ten largest make up approximately 12% of the sample.

This clonotype was recorded at least ten times. The antigen it recognizes is unknown. Qualities for individual bases were not recorded, and no much larger clone is one base off. The sequence was obtained from a woman aged 45 to 65 with Graves' ophthalmopathy. This chain is built from TRBV27 and TRBJ2-7; 12 central bases correspond to TRBD2. The sample consisted of blood. The CDR3 protein sequence reads: CASSPRLAGVQYEQYF. The nucleotide sequence reads as follows: TGTGCCAGCAGTCCCAGACTAGCGGGAGTCCAATACGAGCAGTACTTC.